One and the same sample provided the 15 T cell receptor beta chains below, sequenced in a study of control samples from healthy donors and cancer patients. This table comes from immunoSEQ multiplex PCR, and its TCRdb copy is limited to in-frame clones, with some not included. The sample includes about 79,000 clones, 90% to 95% of them seen just once. Sequencing used PBMCs. The receptors come from a woman aged 35 to 49 with lung cancer.

The chain uses TRBV7-9 and TRBJ2-7, with a weak D call TRBD2 (5 bases). CDR3 size: 13 residues. The germline V and J ends were trimmed by 2 bases and 9 bases, with 14 bases remaining between them. Germline CDR1 reads SEHNR; CDR2 reads FQNEAQ (reference sequence). CDR3 sequence (DNA): TGTGCCAGCAGCTTACGGTTGGCGGCGGGGCAGTACTTC. Translating it yields CASSLRLAAGQYF.

V usage is TRBV4-1 and J usage is TRBJ1-1, with D possibly matching TRBD1 (5 bases). V was shortened by 4 bases and J by 3 bases, with 12 bases between the two germline ends. From germline, CDR1 is MGHRA and CDR2 YSYEKL. This CDR3 contains 14 residues. CDR3 protein: CASSPPGAYTEAFF. CDR3 DNA sequence: TGCGCCAGCAGCCCCCCCGGGGCCTACACTGAAGCTTTCTTT.

The chain combines TRBV18 with TRBJ1-1; 7 bases fit TRBD1. Trimming removed 5 bases from V and 5 bases from J; junction bases left unmatched: 14. CDR1 and CDR2 (germline): KGHSH, LQKENI. The CDR3 runs 16 residues. For the CDR3, the DNA is TGTGCCAGCTCATCAACACGACAGGGTGGGGGGACTGAAGCTTTCTTT. Amino acid sequence: CASSSTRQGGGTEAFF.

The rearrangement uses TRBV7-8 and TRBJ1-6; D might be TRBD1 (6 bases). Trimming removed 7 bases from V and 6 bases from J, with 19 bases in between. CDR1 is SGHVS, CDR2 FQNEAQ, per germline. The CDR3 consists of 16 residues. The CDR3, as DNA: TGTGCCAGCAAACCCACGAGGGACATCTTTAATTCACCCCTCCACTTT. Amino acid sequence: CASKPTRDIFNSPLHF.

This clone occurred once. This chain's CDR3 is CASSQDEIGQGFSSGNTIYF. For the CDR3, the DNA is TGCGCCAGCAGCCAAGACGAAATAGGACAGGGTTTTTCTTCTGGAAACACCATATATTTT. The chain couples TRBV4-1 to TRBJ1-3; 8 nucleotides line up with TRBD1. Looked up from germline, CDR1 is MGHRA and CDR2 is YSYEKL. J gave up 1 base and V 0 bases, and 14 bases lay outside the gene matches. This CDR3 contains 20 residues.

V usage is TRBV2 and J usage is TRBJ2-7, with a tentative D call TRBD2 (6 bases). The CDR3 totals 14 residues. V dropped 4 bases and J dropped 0 bases, with 10 bases sitting between them. Germline CDR1 and CDR2: SNHLY and FYNNEI. Here the CDR3 DNA reads TGTGCCAGCAGTGGTCGGGGGAGCTCCTACGAGCAGTACTTC. Protein product: CASSGRGSSYEQYF.

The CDR3 nucleotides are TGTGCCAGCAGCTCACGACAGGACGGGGGGGCCCACGAGCAGTACTTC. This codes for CASSSRQDGGAHEQYF. The chain couples TRBV7-6 to TRBJ2-7; 8 bases line up with TRBD2. The CDR3 length is 16 residues. The ends lost 4 bases at V and 5 bases at J; junction bases unmatched: 13. Germline CDR1 SGHVS, CDR2 FNYEAQ.

The genes are TRBV14 and TRBJ2-7; 8 nucleotides agree with TRBD2. CDR1 is SGHDN and CDR2 is FVKESK in the germline V gene. This CDR3 has 14 amino acids. V lost 4 bases, J lost 2 bases, and 4 bases stayed unmatched. DNA of the CDR3: TGTGCCAGCAGCCCCGGGGGGGTCGCCTACGAGCAGTACTTC. Translating it yields CASSPGGVAYEQYF.

The V call is TRBV20-1, the J call TRBJ2-7, with D possibly TRBD1 on 5 matching bases. The CDR3 loop spans 12 amino acids. Germline V gene sequence: CDR1 DFQATT, CDR2 SNEGSKA (reference sequence). V was shortened by 3 bases and J by 2 bases, with 8 bases between the two germline ends. CDR3 sequence (DNA): TGCAGTGCTAGTCGACAGACCTACGAGCAGTACTTC. Its translation: CSASRQTYEQYF.

The V call is TRBV18, the J call TRBJ1-1; D is unclear. V lost 4 bases, J lost 4 bases, and 7 bases lay in between. This CDR3 region has 12 residues. Germline CDR1 and CDR2: KGHSH and LQKENI. This chain's CDR3 is CASSQEGTEAFF. The CDR3 DNA reads TGTGCCAGCTCACAGGAGGGCACTGAAGCTTTCTTT.

This CDR3 is CASSSPWGSGNTIYF. The CDR3 DNA follows: TGTGCCAGCAGCTCCCCATGGGGATCTGGAAACACCATATATTTT. This chain links TRBV7-6 with TRBJ1-3; D gene uncertain. The germline V gene has CDR1 SGHVS and CDR2 FNYEAQ. The V gene lost 4 bases and the J gene lost 1 base, with 11 bases spanning the gap. CDR3 length: 15 amino acids.

The rearrangement uses TRBV5-4 and TRBJ2-5; TRBD2 matches at 13 bases. The germline V gene has CDR1 SGHNT and CDR2 YYREEE (reference sequence). Trimming removed 5 bases from V and 4 bases from J; junction bases left unmatched: 8. The CDR3 loop spans 16 amino acids. CDR3 protein: CASRPGLAGAGETQYF. CDR3 DNA: TGTGCCAGCAGACCAGGACTAGCGGGGGCGGGAGAGACCCAGTACTTC.

J is TRBJ1-4 and V is TRBV30, with 8 bases fitting TRBD1. Germline V lookup: CDR1 GTSNPN, CDR2 SVGIG (reference sequence). The CDR3 runs 13 residues. With V trimmed by 5 bases and J by 8 bases, 7 bases remained unmatched. The chain's CDR3 is CAWATGGREKLFF. The CDR3 bases are TGTGCCTGGGCTACAGGGGGACGAGAAAAACTGTTTTTT.

This chain links TRBV11-2 with TRBJ2-2; D gene ambiguous. Looked up from germline, CDR1 is SGHAT and CDR2 is FQNNGV. V was clipped by 1 base and J by 4 bases, with 7 bases between them. The CDR3 length is 14 residues. The CDR3 DNA sequence: TGTGCCAGCAGCTTAGCAACGGTCACCGGGGAGCTGTTTTTT. Translating gives CASSLATVTGELFF.

This clone has more than one count but fewer than ten. This chain uses TRBV5-4 with TRBJ2-7; 8 positions agree with TRBD1. The J segment lost 2 bases and the V segment lost 0 bases, leaving 4 bases of the junction unmatched. The CDR3 spans 15 residues. Per germline, CDR1 SGHNT and CDR2 YYREEE (reference sequence). The CDR3 region is CASSLVGTGTYEQYF. The CDR3 region has the DNA TGTGCCAGCAGCTTGGTAGGGACAGGAACCTACGAGCAGTACTTC. Full variable domain (missing parts from reference TRBV5-4 and TRBJ2-7): ETGVTQSPTHLIKTRGQQVTLRCSSQSGHNTVSWYQQALGQGPQFIFQYYREEENGRGNFPPRFSGLQFPNYSSELNVNALELDDSALYLCASSLVGTGTYEQYFGPGTRLTVT.